The 6 T cell receptor beta chains presented below share a single source sample, sequenced in a study of shared clonotypes between healthy human individuals. The data were produced by immunoSEQ multiplex PCR, yet TCRdb's version contains in-frame clones alone and is incomplete. Among approximately 2.3 million clones listed, approximately 93% were seen once. Specimen: naive CD4+ T cells from PBMCs. Subset noted: CD45RA+ positively selected. Source of these receptors: a man between 18 and 29 years old in good health. Some clones in this sample may be carry-over from other donors' samples.

This clone came up once. V usage is TRBV11-2 and J usage is TRBJ2-3; no reliable D call. The CDR3 covers 13 residues. Germline V gene sequence: CDR1 SGHAT, CDR2 FQNNGV. Trimming removed 0 bases from V and 4 bases from J, with 5 bases in between. This chain's CDR3 is CASSLDMPDTQYF. The DNA of the CDR3 is TGTGCCAGCAGCTTAGATATGCCAGATACGCAGTATTTT.

The V gene is TRBV19, the J gene TRBJ1-4; 7 bases align to TRBD1. In germline, CDR1 is LNHDA, CDR2 SQIVND (reference sequence). This CDR3 has 15 residues. V shed 2 bases, J shed 5 bases, and the junction held 5 bases outside the gene matches. The CDR3 here is CASSINRDSNEKLFF. CDR3 in DNA: TGTGCCAGTAGTATAAACCGGGACAGCAATGAAAAACTGTTTTTT.

J is TRBJ2-5 and V is TRBV7-2, with TRBD2 identical over 12 bases. CDR1 and CDR2 from the germline V gene are SGHTA and FQGNSA. CDR3 size: 15 residues. Losses at the gene ends were 5 bases for V and 4 bases for J; bases not matched to a gene: 5. The CDR3 here is CASSPLTSGRETQYF. The CDR3 DNA sequence: TGTGCCAGCAGCCCCCTGACTAGCGGGAGAGAGACCCAGTACTTC.

J is TRBJ2-7 and V is TRBV28; TRBD1 aligns across 7 bases. Germline V gives CDR1 MDHEN, CDR2 SYDVKM. The J segment lost 0 bases and the V segment lost 6 bases, leaving 14 bases of the junction unmatched. This CDR3 contains 17 residues. The CDR3 region is CASSLKIGGSYSYEQYF. CDR3 coding DNA: TGTGCCAGCAGCCTAAAGATAGGGGGCTCTTACTCCTACGAGCAGTACTTC.

Note on this clone: Other DNA sequences within the sample encode an identical CDR3. The chain is built from TRBV5-1 and TRBJ1-1; D not resolved. CDR1 SGHRS and CDR2 YFSETQ come from the germline V gene. V dropped 1 base and J dropped 0 bases, with 7 bases sitting between them. The CDR3 consists of 14 residues. CDR3 protein: CASSLTNMNTEAFF. The CDR3 DNA reads as TGCGCCAGCAGCTTGACAAACATGAACACTGAAGCTTTCTTT.

This sequence joins TRBV6-1 and TRBJ2-4; possible D gene TRBD2, 6 bases. The ends were cut back, 4 bases at V and 6 bases at J, with 22 bases in the middle. CDR1 and CDR2 (germline): MNHNS, SASEGT. The CDR3 is 17 amino acids. The CDR3 protein is CASSVRLGGSLPNIQYF. DNA for the CDR3: TGTGCCAGCAGTGTACGACTAGGTGGTTCTTTGCCAAACATTCAGTACTTC.